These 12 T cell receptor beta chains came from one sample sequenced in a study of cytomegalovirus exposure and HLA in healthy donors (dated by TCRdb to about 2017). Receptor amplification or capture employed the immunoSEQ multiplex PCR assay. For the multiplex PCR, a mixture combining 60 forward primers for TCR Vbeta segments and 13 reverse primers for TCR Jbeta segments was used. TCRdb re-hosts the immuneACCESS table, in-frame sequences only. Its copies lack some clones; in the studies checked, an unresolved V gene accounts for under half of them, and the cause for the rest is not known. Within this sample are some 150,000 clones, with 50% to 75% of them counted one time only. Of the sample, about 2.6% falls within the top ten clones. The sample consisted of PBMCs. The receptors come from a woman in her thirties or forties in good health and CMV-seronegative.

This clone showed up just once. CDR3: CASGIGQGDQSFQPQHF. As DNA, the CDR3 is TGTGCTAGTGGTATCGGACAGGGGGATCAGTCTTTCCAGCCCCAGCATTTT. The chain recombines TRBV12-5 with TRBJ1-5; TRBD1 matches 10 bases. The CDR3 contains 17 residues. The V and J ends lost 5 bases and 7 bases, in that order; junction bases with no gene match: 14. Germline-derived CDR1 and CDR2 are LGHNT and FRNRAP.

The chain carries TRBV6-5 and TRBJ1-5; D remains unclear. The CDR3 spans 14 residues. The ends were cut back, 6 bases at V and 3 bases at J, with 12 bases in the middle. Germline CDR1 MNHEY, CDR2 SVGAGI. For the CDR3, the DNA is TGTGCCAGCAGACTTACGGGGTTCAATCAGCCCCAGCATTTT. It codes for CASRLTGFNQPQHF.

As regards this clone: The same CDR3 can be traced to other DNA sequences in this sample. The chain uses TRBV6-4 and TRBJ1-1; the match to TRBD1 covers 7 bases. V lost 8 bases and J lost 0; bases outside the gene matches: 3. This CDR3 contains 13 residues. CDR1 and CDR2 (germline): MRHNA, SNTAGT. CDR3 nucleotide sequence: TGTGCCAGCCGGGACAGCTTGAACACTGAAGCTTTCTTT. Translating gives CASRDSLNTEAFF.

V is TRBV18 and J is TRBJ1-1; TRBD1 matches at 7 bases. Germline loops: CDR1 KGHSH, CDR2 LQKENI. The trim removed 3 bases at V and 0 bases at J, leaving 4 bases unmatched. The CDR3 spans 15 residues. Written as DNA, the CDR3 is TGTGCCAGCTCACCCCCGGACAGGTTGAACACTGAAGCTTTCTTT. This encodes CASSPPDRLNTEAFF.

The CDR3 reads CASSERGETQYF. Here the CDR3 DNA reads TGTGCCAGCAGTGAACGCGGGGAGACCCAGTACTTC. The rearrangement joins TRBV2 to TRBJ2-5; D may be TRBD2 (5 bases). The germline V gene has CDR1 SNHLY and CDR2 FYNNEI. Trimming pared 2 bases from V and 5 bases from J, leaving 6 bases between. This CDR3 is 12 amino acids long.

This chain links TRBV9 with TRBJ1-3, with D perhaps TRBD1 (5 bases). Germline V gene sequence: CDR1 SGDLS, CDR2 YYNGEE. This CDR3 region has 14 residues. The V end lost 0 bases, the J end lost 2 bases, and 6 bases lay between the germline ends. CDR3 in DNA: TGTGCCAGCAGCGTAGAGGGGACTGGAAACACCATATATTTT. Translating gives CASSVEGTGNTIYF. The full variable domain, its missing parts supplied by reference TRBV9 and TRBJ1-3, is DSGVTQTPKHLITATGQRVTLRCSPRSGDLSVYWYQQSLDQGLQFLIQYYNGEERAKGNILERFSAQQFPDLHSELNLSSLELGDSALYFCASSVEGTGNTIYFGEGSWLTVV.

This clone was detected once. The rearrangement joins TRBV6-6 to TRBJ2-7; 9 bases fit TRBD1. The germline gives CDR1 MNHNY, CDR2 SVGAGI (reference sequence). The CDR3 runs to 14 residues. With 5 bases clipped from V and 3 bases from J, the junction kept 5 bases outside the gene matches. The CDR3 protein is CASSTRTGVYEQYF. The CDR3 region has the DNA TGTGCCAGCAGTACTCGGACAGGGGTCTACGAGCAGTACTTC.

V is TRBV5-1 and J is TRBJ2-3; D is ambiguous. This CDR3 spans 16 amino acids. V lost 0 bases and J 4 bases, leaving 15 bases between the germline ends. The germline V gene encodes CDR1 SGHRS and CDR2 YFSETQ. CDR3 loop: CASSLGVAVSADTQYF. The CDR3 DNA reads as TGCGCCAGCAGCTTGGGCGTTGCCGTGAGCGCAGATACGCAGTATTTT.

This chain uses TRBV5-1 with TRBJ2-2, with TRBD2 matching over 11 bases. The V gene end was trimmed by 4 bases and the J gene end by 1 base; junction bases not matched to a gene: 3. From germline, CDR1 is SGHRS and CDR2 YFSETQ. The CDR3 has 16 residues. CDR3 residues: CASSPGTSGNTGELFF. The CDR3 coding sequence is TGCGCCAGCAGCCCCGGGACTAGCGGGAACACCGGGGAGCTGTTTTTT.

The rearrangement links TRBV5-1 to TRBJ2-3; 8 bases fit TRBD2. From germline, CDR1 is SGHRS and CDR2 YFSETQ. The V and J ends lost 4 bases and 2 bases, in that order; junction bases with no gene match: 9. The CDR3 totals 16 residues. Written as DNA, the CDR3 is TGCGCCAGCAGCCAAATCGGGGGGGCCTCCACAGATACGCAGTATTTT. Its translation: CASSQIGGASTDTQYF.

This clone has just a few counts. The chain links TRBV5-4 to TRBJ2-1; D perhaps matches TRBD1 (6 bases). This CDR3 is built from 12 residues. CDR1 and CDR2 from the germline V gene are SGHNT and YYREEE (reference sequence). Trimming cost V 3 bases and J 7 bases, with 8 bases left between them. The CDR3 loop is CASSSQGNEQFF. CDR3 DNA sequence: TGTGCCAGCAGCTCACAGGGAAATGAGCAGTTCTTC.

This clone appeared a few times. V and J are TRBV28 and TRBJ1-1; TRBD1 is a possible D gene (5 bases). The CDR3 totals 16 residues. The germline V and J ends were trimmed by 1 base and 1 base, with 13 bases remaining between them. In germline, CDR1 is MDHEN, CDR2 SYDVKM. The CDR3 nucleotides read TGTGCCAGCAGTTTATTCGGACAAGCGTCGAACACTGAAGCTTTCTTT. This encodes CASSLFGQASNTEAFF. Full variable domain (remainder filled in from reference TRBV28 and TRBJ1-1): DVKVTQSSRYLVKRTGEKVFLECVQDMDHENMFWYRQDPGLGLRLIYFSYDVKMKEKGDIPEGYSVSREKKERFSLILESASTNQTSMYLCASSLFGQASNTEAFFGQGTRLTVV.